This T cell receptor beta chain stems from a study of shared clonotypes between healthy human individuals. Findings of the study overall: Naive subsets typically showed greater estimated richness than memory subsets. An effect of sequencing depth on clonotype sharing among donors was expected.

A word on this clone: Its specificity is not known.

Genomic DNA (from each subset) was split evenly across several immunoSEQ plates. Original processing methods: Sequence data from immunoSEQ were junction-only and lacked quality scores; consequently, filtering differed. TCRdb keeps only in-frame clones here, not all; method: immunoSEQ multiplex PCR. The V and J calls and clone size come from that table; D and trimming were worked out from the DNA. Altogether roughly 720,000 clones are present, 90% being singletons, with the ten largest covering 34%. V lost 3 bases to trimming and J lost 6 bases, with 13 bases between them. Looked up from germline, CDR1 is LGHNA and CDR2 is YSLEER. The CDR3 spans 14 residues.

The specimen was memory CD8+ T cells from PBMCs. Subset indicated: CD45RO+ cells pooled with CCR7-negative TemRA cells. The receptor was derived from a man aged 18 to 35 in good health. Some clones in this sample may be carry-over from other donors' samples. This chain links TRBV4-3 with TRBJ2-3; D might be TRBD1 or TRBD2, each matching 6 bases. This CDR3 reads CASSQEGGWDTQYF. The CDR3 DNA sequence: TGCGCCAGCAGCCAGGAGGGGGGATGGGATACGCAGTATTTT.